Described below is a single T cell receptor (beta chain) sequence and its context. The sample originates from a study of CD4 and CD8 cells across lung adenocarcinoma regions. Donors had localized lung adenocarcinoma, a non-small cell lung cancer. Germline V gene sequence: CDR1 MNHNS, CDR2 SASEGT. This CDR3 has 16 residues. V was shortened by 4 bases and J by 8 bases, with 23 bases between the two germline ends. MiXCR was run by TCRdb on the PCR reads, yielding one entry per CDR3 protein. Here the sample spans roughly 13,000 distinct CDR3 sequences, less than 70% being singletons. The chain joins TRBV6-1 to TRBJ1-1, with D maybe TRBD1 (5 bases). Material for sequencing was CD8+ T cells from the margin of a lung tumor. The TCR comes from a female donor with lung adenocarcinoma. The CD4 and CD8 labels of this study may be unreliable. The CDR3 nucleotides are TGTGCCAGCAGTGCCTTCCGTAGGGCAGGGTTGCTCGAAGCTTTCTTT. It translates to CASSAFRRAGLLEAFF.